This TCR beta chain was sequenced for a study of T cell responses to AZD1222 COVID-19 vaccine (dated by TCRdb to the early 2020s). With regard to the full study: Because spike-specific TCR depth and breadth did not differ between the two schedules, AZD1222 recipients who got a second dose at roughly 4 weeks were pooled with those who got a second dose at roughly 12 weeks. TCR sequencing covered fewer than 250 trial participants: 207 given two doses of AZD1222 and 26 given two doses of MenACWY control vaccine. Trial participants were enrolled by age into 18-55, 56-69 and 70-plus year subgroups, with roughly 160, 29 and 62 TCR-sequenced participants respectively. Overall study outcomes, separate from this receptor: Participants were mostly white British, with more females than males. The authors suggested clonal diversity may have been underestimated. The whole spike protein was spanned by vaccine-associated CD4 TCRs, and dominant responses were seen in regions 160-218 and 743-854. After two AZD1222 doses, spike-specific TCR breadth and depth were significantly higher than at day 0 and than in MenACWY recipients. The 56-69-year group was small, and its depth increase did not reach significance, likely because of low power. Nearly half of unique spike-specific TCRs reportedly recognized epitopes outside regions mutated in the B.1.351 and B.1.1.7 variants. Conclusions about previously exposed vaccinees were limited because only 6 or 7 AZD1222 recipients were SARS-CoV-2 seropositive at baseline. No day 14 peak-response samples were available, so repertoires were characterized only after the peak T cell response.

On this clone itself: No antigen is known for it. Per-base qualities were not stored, and no clone one base away is much larger.

The time point label corresponds to: baseline before first vaccination. Samples from vaccinated people were obtained from the UK trials COV001 and COV002, which included a single-blind randomized controlled phase 2/3 trial of AZD1222 (ChAdOx1 nCoV-19) in healthy adults. For TCRbeta chain sequencing, PBMC samples from trial participants were taken at day 0 and at day 28 after the second dose. The CDR3 numbers 16 residues from cysteine through phenylalanine. The kept DNA is CDR3 alone, 48 bases in frame from the first base. The V end gives up 0 bases and the J end 6 bases, leaving 5 bases in the junction not matched to a gene. The germline V gene yields SGHTA for CDR1 and FQGNSA for CDR2. The CDR3 regions of human TCRbeta chains were subjected to immunosequencing. Regarding the original processing steps: TCRs in the repertoires were compared against a reference library of SARS-CoV-2-specific TCRs that had been generated with the MIRA antigen-specificity platform. Breadth was defined as the fraction of unique TCRs that were SARS-CoV-2-associated, and depth was defined as the fraction of total T cells that were SARS-CoV-2-associated. Each spike-specific TCR was assigned to its reactive spike region and to a CD4 or CD8 class using the MIRA data. Log10-transformed breadth and depth values were compared by one-way ANOVA with Sidak's multiple comparisons tests. What TCRdb holds here is the immuneACCESS table cut down to in-frame rearrangements. Part of the clones is not present; checked against another copy, under half of the missing clones reflect an unresolved V gene, and the others are unexplained. Clone size and the V and J calls come from that table; the DNA yielded D and trimming. The sample table holds about 140,000 clones, of which roughly 90% were seen once. The ten largest clones capture 2.5% to 3.5% of the sample.

The sequencing here drew on peripheral blood, taken on day 0 of AZD1222 vaccination. This sequence was found in an adult in good health. This chain joins TRBV7-2 to TRBJ1-6; the junction holds 7 bases that match TRBD1. Here the CDR3 is given as CASSLAWRGPNSPLHF. The sequenced DNA is TGTGCCAGCAGCTTAGCATGGAGGGGGCCTAATTCACCCCTCCACTTT.